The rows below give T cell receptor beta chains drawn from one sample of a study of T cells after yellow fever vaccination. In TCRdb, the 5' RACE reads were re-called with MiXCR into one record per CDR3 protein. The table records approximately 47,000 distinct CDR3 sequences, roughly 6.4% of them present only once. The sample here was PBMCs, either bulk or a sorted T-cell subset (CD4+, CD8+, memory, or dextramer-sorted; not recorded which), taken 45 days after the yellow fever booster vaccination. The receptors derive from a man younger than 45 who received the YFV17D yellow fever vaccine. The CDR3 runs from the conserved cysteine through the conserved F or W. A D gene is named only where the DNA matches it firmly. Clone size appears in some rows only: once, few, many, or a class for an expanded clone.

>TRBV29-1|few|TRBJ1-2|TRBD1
TGCAGCGTCAAAGGGACAGGGGGTTACTACACCTTC
CSVKGTGGYYTF
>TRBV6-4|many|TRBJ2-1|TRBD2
TGTGCCAGCAGTCCTCTTCTGTCTGCGCTAGCGGGAGCCTACAATGAGCAGTTCTTC
CASSPLLSALAGAYNEQFF
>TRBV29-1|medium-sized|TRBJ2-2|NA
TGCAGCGTTAAGGGACCTAACACCGGGGAGCTGTTTTTT
CSVKGPNTGELFF
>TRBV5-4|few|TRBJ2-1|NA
TGTGCCAGCAGCTTGACGGGAGTCAACGAGCAGTTCTTC
CASSLTGVNEQFF
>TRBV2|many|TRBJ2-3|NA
TGTGCCAGCAGTGAATCCAGGGATACGCAGTATTTT
CASSESRDTQYF
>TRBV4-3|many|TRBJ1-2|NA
TGCGCCAGCAGCCCCTTGGGGGGTTCAGAGTATGGCTACACCTTC
CASSPLGGSEYGYTF
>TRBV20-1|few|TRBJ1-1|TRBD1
TGCAGTGCTACGGGACAGGTAGCTGAAGCTTTCTTT
CSATGQVAEAFF
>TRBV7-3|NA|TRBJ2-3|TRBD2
TGTGCCAGCAGCCCCGGGCTAGCGGGGTCTAGCACAGATACGCAGTATTTT
CASSPGLAGSSTDTQYF
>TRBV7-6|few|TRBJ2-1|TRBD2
TGTGCCAGCAGCCCCGACGGAGGCGGGAGTTGGGATGAGCAGTTCTTC
CASSPDGGGSWDEQFF
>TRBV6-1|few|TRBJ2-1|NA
TGTGCCAGCGCCGAGGGGGGGGACAACTACAATGAGCAGTTCTTC
CASAEGGDNYNEQFF
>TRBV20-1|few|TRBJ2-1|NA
TGCAGTGCTAGTTCCGCGTACTCCTACAATGAGCAGTTCTTC
CSASSAYSYNEQFF
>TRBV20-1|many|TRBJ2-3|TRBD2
TGCAGTGCTGCTATGACTAGCGCAAACACAGATACGCAGTATTTT
CSAAMTSANTDTQYF
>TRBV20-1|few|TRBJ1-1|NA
TGCAGTGCTAGAAGCCCCCCCCCAGCGGACACTGAAGCTTTCTTT
CSARSPPPADTEAFF
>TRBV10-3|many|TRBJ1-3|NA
TGTGCCATCAGTGAGCCCGGGACGACTGGCTCTGGAAACACCATATATTTT
CAISEPGTTGSGNTIYF
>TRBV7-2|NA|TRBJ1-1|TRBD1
TGTGCCAGCAGCGTCCGACAGGGCCCTGAAGCTTTCTTT
CASSVRQGPEAFF
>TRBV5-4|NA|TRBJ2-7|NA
TGTGCCAGCAGCGTAGTGGGGCTAGGCCCCTACGAGCAGTACTTC
CASSVVGLGPYEQYF
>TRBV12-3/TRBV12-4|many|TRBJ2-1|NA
TGTGCCAGCAGTTTAGCCCCCCCCTACAATGAGCAGTTCTTC
CASSLAPPYNEQFF
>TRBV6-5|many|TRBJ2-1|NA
TGTGCCAGCAGTTACCCCCGTTCTAGCGATGAGCAGTTCTTC
CASSYPRSSDEQFF
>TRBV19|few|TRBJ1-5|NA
TGTGCCAGTAGTATAGTGCGGGGGGCGGCGGAACAGCCCCAGCATTTT
CASSIVRGAAEQPQHF
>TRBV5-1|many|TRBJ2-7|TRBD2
TGCGCCAGCAGCTCCGGCGGGGGGCCATACGAGCAGTACTTC
CASSSGGGPYEQYF
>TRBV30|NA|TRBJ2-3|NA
TGTGCCTGGTCAGGGGTTAGCACAGATACGCAGTATTTT
CAWSGVSTDTQYF
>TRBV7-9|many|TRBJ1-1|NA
TGTGCCAGCAGCTTTGGAGCAGTCCAACCTGAAGCTTTCTTT
CASSFGAVQPEAFF
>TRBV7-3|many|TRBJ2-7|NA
TGTGCCAGCAGCTTAAGTCCAGGGGTCGTCTACGAGCAGTACTTC
CASSLSPGVVYEQYF
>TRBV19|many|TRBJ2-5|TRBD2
TGTGCCAGTAGTCGTCCGGGACTACAAGAGACCCAGTACTTC
CASSRPGLQETQYF
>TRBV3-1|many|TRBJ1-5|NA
TGTGCCAGCAGCCAAGAAAGGGGGAACCGCTTT
CASSQERGNRF
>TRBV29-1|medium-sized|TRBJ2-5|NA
TGCAGCGTTGAAGTCCAAGAGACCCAGTACTTC
CSVEVQETQYF
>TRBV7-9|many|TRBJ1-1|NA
TGTGCCAGCAGCTTAGAGAATCAGGGAATCGCTGAAGCTTTCTTT
CASSLENQGIAEAFF
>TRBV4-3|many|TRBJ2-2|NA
TGCGCCAGCAGCCAAGAGGAGGGGAACACCGGGGAGCTGTTTTTT
CASSQEEGNTGELFF
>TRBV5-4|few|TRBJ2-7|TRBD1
TGTGCCAGCAGCTTCGACAGGGGGTCAAACGAGCAGTACTTC
CASSFDRGSNEQYF
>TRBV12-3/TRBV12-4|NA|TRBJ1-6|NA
TGTGCCAGCAACCATCCGAATTCACCCCTCCACTTT
CASNHPNSPLHF
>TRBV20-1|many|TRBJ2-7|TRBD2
TGCAGTGCGGCGGAAACCGGGACTAGCGGGAGAGAGCAGTACTTC
CSAAETGTSGREQYF
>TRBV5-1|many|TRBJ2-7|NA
TGCGCCAGCAGCTCCAACTCCTACGAGCAGTACTTC
CASSSNSYEQYF
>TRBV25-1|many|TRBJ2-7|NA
TGTGCCAGCAGTGTACGATCAGGGGATCGGGAGCAGTACTTC
CASSVRSGDREQYF
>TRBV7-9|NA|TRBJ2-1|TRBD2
TGTGCCAGCAGCTTCACCGGCCTAGCGGGAGTCGGTGAGCAGTTCTTC
CASSFTGLAGVGEQFF
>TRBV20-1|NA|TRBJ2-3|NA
TGCAGTGCCAGGGGCGGAGTAGTGGATACGCAGTATTTT
CSARGGVVDTQYF
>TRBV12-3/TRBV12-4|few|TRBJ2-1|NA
TGTGCCAGCAGTTTAGGGGACCCCGGGGGTGAGCAGTTCTTC
CASSLGDPGGEQFF
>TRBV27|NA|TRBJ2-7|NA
TGTGCCAGCAGTTCCTACGAGCAGTACTTC
CASSSYEQYF
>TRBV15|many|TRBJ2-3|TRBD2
TGTGCCACCAGCAGAGATAGGGGACTAGCGCTCCATGGGTATTTT
CATSRDRGLALHGYF
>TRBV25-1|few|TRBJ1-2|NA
TGTGCCAGCAGTGAATTTCGGGGCAGAATGGGCGGCTACACCTTC
CASSEFRGRMGGYTF
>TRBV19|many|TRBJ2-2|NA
TGTGCCAGTAAGAGGCAGGGTAACACCGGGGAGCTGTTTTTT
CASKRQGNTGELFF
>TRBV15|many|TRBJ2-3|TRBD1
TGTGCCACCAGCCCGGACAGGGGGTTTCCAGATACGCAGTATTTT
CATSPDRGFPDTQYF
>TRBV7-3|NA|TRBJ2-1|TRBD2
TGTGCCAGCAGCTTATTGGATACGGGGACTAGCGGGAGAAGAAATGAGCAGTTCTTC
CASSLLDTGTSGRRNEQFF
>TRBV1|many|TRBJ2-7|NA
TGCACCAGCAGCCCGGAGACTTACGAGCAGTACTTC
CTSSPETYEQYF
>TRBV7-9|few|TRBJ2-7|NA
TGTGCCACCGGGTCCTTAATCGAGCAGTACTTC
CATGSLIEQYF